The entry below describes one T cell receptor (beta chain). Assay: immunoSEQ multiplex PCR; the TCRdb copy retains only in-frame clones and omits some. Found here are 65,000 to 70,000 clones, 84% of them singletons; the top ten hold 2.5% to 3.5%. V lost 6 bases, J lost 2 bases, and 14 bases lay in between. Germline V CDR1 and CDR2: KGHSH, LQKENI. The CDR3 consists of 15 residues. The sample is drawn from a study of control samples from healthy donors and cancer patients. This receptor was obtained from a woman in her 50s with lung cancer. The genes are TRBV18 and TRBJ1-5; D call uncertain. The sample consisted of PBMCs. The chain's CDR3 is CASSAGGSGNQPQHF. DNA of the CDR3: TGTGCCAGCTCGGCGGGAGGGTCCGGCAATCAGCCCCAGCATTTT.